The clone carrying this T cell receptor (beta chain) was seen many times. Antigen specificity is unknown. CDR1 SNHLY and CDR2 FYNNEI come from the germline V gene. There are 14 residues in the CDR3. Trimming shortened V by 6 bases and J by 8 bases, and 14 bases separated the two germline ends. This sample stems from a study of T cells in Graves' hyperthyroidism and ophthalmopathy. Study-level results: Ophthalmopathy prediction by the model preceded onset by a median about 6 months.

RNA transcripts yielded amplified TCR beta CDR3 regions. The TCR CDR3 was amplified in a first-round RT-PCR using the HTBI primer set. In TCRdb, the multiplex PCR reads were re-called with MiXCR into one record per CDR3 protein. Of a few hundred thousand distinct CDR3 sequences in the sample, roughly 13% were seen once. The sample was blood. This rearrangement joins TRBV2 to TRBJ1-6; D is unclear. The sequence was collected from a middle-aged woman with Graves' ophthalmopathy. CDR3 protein: CASRLRTGDSPLHF. The CDR3 DNA reads as TGTGCCAGCAGGCTCCGGACGGGCGATTCACCCCTCCACTTT. Drawing the rest from reference TRBV2 and TRBJ1-6, the complete variable domain is EPEVTQTPSHQVTQMGQEVILRCVPISNHLYFYWYRQILGQKVEFLVSFYNNEISEKSEIFDDQFSVERPDGSNFTLKIRSTKLEDSAMYFCASRLRTGDSPLHFGNGTRLTVT.